One and the same sample provided the 19 T cell receptor beta chains below, sequenced in a study of control samples from healthy donors and cancer patients. Only in-frame clones appear in the TCRdb table, and some are missing; sequencing was by immunoSEQ multiplex PCR. The data hold about 100,000 clones, with roughly nine tenths observed a single time. The sequenced sample was blood. These TCRs come from a woman aged 45-65 years in good health.

This sequence joins TRBV6-5 and TRBJ2-2; D might be TRBD1 (6 bases). V was trimmed by 2 bases and J by 3 bases, leaving 10 bases between them. Germline assignment: CDR1 MNHEY and CDR2 SVGAGI. CDR3 length: 15 residues. The DNA of the CDR3 is TGTGCCAGCAGTTACAATCAGGGGTACACCGGGGAGCTGTTTTTT. Translating it yields CASSYNQGYTGELFF.

The chain carries TRBV14 and TRBJ1-1; D is possibly TRBD1 (5 bases). The V and J ends lost 1 base and 1 base respectively, with 16 bases between them. Germline V gene data show CDR1 as SGHDN and CDR2 as FVKESK. This CDR3 is 17 amino acids long. The CDR3 nucleotides are TGTGCCAGCAGCCAAGGAGGGTCAGGGAAGAAGAACACTGAAGCTTTCTTT. Translating it yields CASSQGGSGKKNTEAFF.

The chain combines TRBV4-1 with TRBJ2-3, with no clear D. The germline V gene has CDR1 MGHRA and CDR2 YSYEKL. The CDR3 spans 15 residues. V lost 1 base to trimming and J lost 0 bases, with 8 bases between them. CDR3 region: CASSQVGVSTDTQYF. In DNA form, the CDR3 reads TGCGCCAGCAGCCAAGTTGGAGTGAGCACAGATACGCAGTATTTT.

This chain joins TRBV30 and TRBJ1-2, with D maybe TRBD1 (6 bases). The germline V and J ends were trimmed by 2 bases and 4 bases, with 14 bases remaining between them. Germline loops: CDR1 GTSNPN, CDR2 SVGIG (reference sequence). There are 14 residues in the CDR3. The CDR3 bases are TGTGCCTGGAGTAAATACCAGGGGAGCTATGGCTACACCTTC. Protein sequence: CAWSKYQGSYGYTF.

The chain couples TRBV7-8 to TRBJ1-6, with TRBD1 as a possible D gene (5 bases). In germline, CDR1 is SGHVS, CDR2 FQNEAQ. Trimming shortened V by 6 bases and J by 11 bases, and 14 bases separated the two germline ends. This CDR3 contains 13 residues. As DNA, the CDR3 is TGTGCCAGCAGGCCTAGCCAGGGAACACCCCTCCACTTT. It specifies CASRPSQGTPLHF.

In DNA, the CDR3 is TGTGCCAGCTCACCGGGACAGGGTCCCTACGAGCAGTACTTC. Its translation: CASSPGQGPYEQYF. The chain is built from TRBV18 and TRBJ2-7; TRBD1 matches at 9 bases. Germline CDR1 is KGHSH and CDR2 is LQKENI. This CDR3 comprises 14 residues. V lost 3 bases, J lost 2 bases, and 2 bases stayed unmatched.

The chain has TRBV11-2 and TRBJ2-1; D remains ambiguous. CDR3 length equals 17 residues. Germline V CDR1 and CDR2: SGHAT, FQNNGV. V shed 4 bases and J shed 2 bases, with 18 bases lying between them. The CDR3 region is CASSWPQSLEAYNEQFF. The CDR3 DNA sequence: TGTGCCAGCAGCTGGCCCCAATCCCTTGAGGCCTACAATGAGCAGTTCTTC.

J is TRBJ2-3 and V is TRBV2; 9 bases map to TRBD2. V lost 7 bases and J lost 3; bases outside the gene matches: 11. Looked up from germline, CDR1 is SNHLY and CDR2 is FYNNEI. There are 16 residues in the CDR3. For the CDR3, the DNA is TGTGCCAGCACCCGAATGACTAGCGGCATTACAGATACGCAGTATTTT. Protein product: CASTRMTSGITDTQYF.

This clone appeared a few times. The genes are TRBV10-3 and TRBJ1-6; the match to TRBD1 covers 8 bases. V shed 6 bases and J 8 bases; nucleotides not matched to a gene: 6. Germline CDR1 ENHRY, CDR2 SYGVKD. The CDR3 sequence is 14 residues long. CDR3 amino acids: CAIRETGVDSPLHF. DNA for the CDR3: TGTGCCATCAGGGAGACAGGGGTTGATTCACCCCTCCACTTT.

The gene calls are TRBV27 and TRBJ1-2, with D tentatively TRBD1 (6 bases). This CDR3 is built from 14 residues. The germline V gene encodes CDR1 MNHEY and CDR2 SMNVEV (reference sequence). Between the trimmed V and J ends, which lost 8 bases and 8 bases, there was a span of 21 bases. The CDR3 reads CASSPERRGWGYTF. The CDR3 nucleotides are TGTGCCAGCTCCCCGGAGCGGAGGGGGTGGGGCTACACCTTC.

The rearrangement links TRBV7-9 to TRBJ2-3; 7 nucleotides match TRBD2. CDR3 size: 14 residues. From germline, CDR1 is SEHNR and CDR2 FQNEAQ (reference sequence). Losses at the gene ends were 2 bases for V and 3 bases for J; bases not matched to a gene: 2. The CDR3 nucleotides are TGTGCCAGCAGCTTAATCGGGAGGACAGATACGCAGTATTTT. Its translation is CASSLIGRTDTQYF. Together with reference TRBV7-9 and TRBJ2-3, the CDR3 gives the full variable domain: DTGVSQNPRHKITKRGQNVTFRCDPISEHNRLYWYRQTLGQGPEFLTYFQNEAQLEKSRLLSDRFSAERPKGSFSTLEIQRTEQGDSAMYLCASSLIGRTDTQYFGPGTRLTVL.

This rearrangement joins TRBV19 to TRBJ2-2; D uncertain. CDR1 and CDR2 from the germline V gene are LNHDA and SQIVND (reference sequence). The CDR3 has 14 amino acids. The V end lost 7 bases, the J end lost 5 bases, and 14 bases lay between the germline ends. CDR3 amino acids: CASTPLPTTGELFF. In DNA, the CDR3 is TGTGCCAGTACCCCCCTCCCGACAACCGGGGAGCTGTTTTTT.

The chain carries TRBV12-3 or TRBV12-4 and TRBJ2-4; D gene unclear. The CDR3 consists of 11 residues. V was pared by 5 bases and J by 12 bases, with 11 bases between. The CDR3 DNA follows: TGTGCCAGCAGTCGCGCCGTGGGTCAGTACTTC. This sequence encodes CASSRAVGQYF.

This clone showed up just once. V and J are TRBV9 and TRBJ2-3; D remains ambiguous. The CDR3 sequence is 14 residues long. Germline loops: CDR1 SGDLS, CDR2 YYNGEE. With 1 base removed from V and 0 bases from J, the gap between germline ends came to 6 bases. CDR3: CASSVYESTDTQYF. In nucleotides, the CDR3 is TGTGCCAGCAGCGTATACGAGAGCACAGATACGCAGTATTTT.

The chain combines TRBV28 with TRBJ1-4; 8 bases line up with TRBD1. The germline V gene encodes CDR1 MDHEN and CDR2 SYDVKM. This CDR3 contains 13 residues. V lost 7 bases, J lost 7 bases, and 5 bases stayed unmatched. The CDR3: CASTQGAREKLFF. The CDR3 coding sequence is TGTGCCAGCACCCAGGGGGCGCGTGAAAAACTGTTTTTT.

The chain carries TRBV7-6 and TRBJ2-1; 9 bases match TRBD2. The CDR3 spans 18 residues. The junction had 19 bases not matched to a gene; V was cut back by 4 bases and J by 9 bases. Germline lookup yields CDR1 SGHVS and CDR2 FNYEAQ. In DNA form, the CDR3 reads TGTGCCAGCAGCTCCGATTCTGGGCTAGCGGGACATAGTGGTGAGCAGTTCTTC. Translated: CASSSDSGLAGHSGEQFF.

The chain has TRBV5-1 and TRBJ2-2; 7 bases are shared with TRBD1. The CDR3 sequence is 15 residues long. The junction had 4 bases not matched to a gene; V was cut back by 3 bases and J by 2 bases. Germline loops: CDR1 SGHRS, CDR2 YFSETQ. The CDR3 region is CASSSTGVNTGELFF. DNA for the CDR3: TGCGCCAGCAGCTCAACAGGGGTCAACACCGGGGAGCTGTTTTTT.

This rearrangement joins TRBV4-3 to TRBJ2-3; D possibly corresponds to TRBD2 (7 bases). The length of the CDR3 is 16 residues. V was cut by 3 bases and J by 4 bases, with 17 bases left in between. Looked up from germline, CDR1 is LGHNA and CDR2 is YSLEER. The DNA for the CDR3 is TGCGCCAGCAGCCAGATCGGGGGGCGGAAGGCAGATACGCAGTATTTT. It specifies CASSQIGGRKADTQYF.

The chain links TRBV11-3 to TRBJ2-1; TRBD2 might be the D (5 bases). The germline V gene encodes CDR1 SGHNT and CDR2 YENEEA. The CDR3 is made up of 14 amino acids. Trimming took off 5 bases at V and 3 bases at J, with 11 bases between the two ends. For the CDR3, the DNA is TGTGCCAGCAGCCTTAGGGCGGGCTACAATGAGCAGTTCTTC. Protein sequence: CASSLRAGYNEQFF.